The sequence of this T cell receptor (beta chain) was determined in a study of tumor and adjacent non-tumor tissue in lung cancer. Overall study context: Stage I to III disease affected about ten men and several women aged roughly 30 to 76. Samples averaged roughly 4.4 million productive TCRbeta reads each.

The library came from three nested PCR rounds adapted from ARM-PCR protocols. TCRdb called the multiplex PCR reads again in MiXCR, with one record for every CDR3 protein. The table records about 75,000 distinct CDR3 sequences, around 65% of them present only once. This sample's RNA came from whole unsorted tissue. The normal lung tissue was taken more than 3 cm from the tumor edge. Newly diagnosed lung cancer patients had thoracic surgery in China, August–November 2014, without prior chemotherapy. CDR3 length: 12 residues. Germline V lookup: CDR1 MNHEY, CDR2 SVGEGT. V was trimmed by 7 bases and J by 4 bases, leaving 11 bases between them.

Sequencing was carried out using distant non-tumor lung tissue. The rearrangement links TRBV6-2 or TRBV6-3 to TRBJ2-7; D gene ambiguous. This TCR came from a woman aged 45-65 years with non-small cell lung cancer. In DNA, the CDR3 is TGTGCCAGCAAATTTAGCAATTACGAGCAGTACTTC. This translates into CASKFSNYEQYF.